This T cell receptor (beta chain) was captured by sequencing in a study of beta chain features in type 1 diabetes. Study summary: No age, gender or cell yield differences were seen between patients and healthy donors. The study's findings and limits: When Type 1 diabetes patients were examined, their TCRB CDR3s proved moderately but significantly shorter in all four CD4+ subsets.

With regard to this clone: What it binds is not known.

Germline V gives CDR1 LNHDA, CDR2 SQIVND (reference sequence). Trimming removed 3 bases at V and 2 bases at J, with 11 bases between. This CDR3 is 16 amino acids long. Expressed TCRB transcripts were sequenced because the isolated RNA had all been reverse transcribed beforehand. TCRdb's table, derived via immunoSEQ multiplex PCR, lists solely in-frame clones and lacks some. The sample records 100,000 to 150,000 clones, roughly 17% being singletons. This chain connects TRBV19 to TRBJ2-6; D gene uncertain. Specimen: central memory CD4+ T cells from blood. The TCR originated in a young man with type 1 diabetes. The CDR3 is CASSILRTTGANVLTF. The CDR3 nucleotides read TGTGCCAGTAGTATCCTAAGAACCACTGGGGCCAACGTCCTGACTTTC.